Below are 7 T cell receptor beta chains sequenced from a single sample in a study of cytomegalovirus exposure and HLA in healthy donors. The PCR ran on 60 Vbeta and 13 Jbeta primers. Measured with immunoSEQ multiplex PCR; TCRdb has only the in-frame clones, and not every one. The sample holds 55,000 to 65,000 clones; 65% to 75% are singletons and the top ten take approximately 6.3%. The specimen sequenced was PBMCs. The receptors come from a man between 25 and 39 years old in good health and CMV-seropositive.

This chain uses TRBV6-5 with TRBJ2-7, with TRBD2 matching over 8 bases. After removal of 4 bases from V and 1 base from J, the junction contained 9 bases not matched to a gene. Germline assignment: CDR1 MNHEY and CDR2 SVGAGI. The CDR3 loop spans 16 amino acids. CDR3 protein: CASSSSGLGISYEQYF. DNA for the CDR3: TGTGCCAGCAGTTCATCGGGACTAGGTATATCCTACGAGCAGTACTTC.

The V gene is TRBV19, the J gene TRBJ2-6; D might be TRBD1 (6 bases). Per germline, CDR1 LNHDA and CDR2 SQIVND (reference sequence). The CDR3 is made up of 14 amino acids. V was clipped by 7 bases and J by 4 bases, with 11 bases between them. CDR3 sequence reads: CASKWGLGANVLTF. The CDR3 DNA is TGTGCCAGTAAATGGGGGCTAGGGGCCAACGTCCTGACTTTC.

The genes are TRBV5-1 and TRBJ2-4, with D possibly TRBD1 on 6 matching bases. The CDR3 is 16 residues long. Germline V gene sequence: CDR1 SGHRS, CDR2 YFSETQ. The V and J ends lost 0 bases and 2 bases respectively, with 12 bases between them. CDR3 nucleotide sequence: TGCGCCAGCAGCTTGGGGCAGGGGAGAACCAAAAACATTCAGTACTTC. Its translation is CASSLGQGRTKNIQYF.

The rearrangement links TRBV28 to TRBJ1-5; D unresolved. Trimming shortened V by 6 bases and J by 1 base, and 13 bases separated the two germline ends. Germline lookup yields CDR1 MDHEN and CDR2 SYDVKM. The CDR3 spans 15 residues. The chain's CDR3 is CASRNTGGSNQPQHF. CDR3 DNA sequence: TGTGCCAGCAGGAACACGGGAGGGAGCAATCAGCCCCAGCATTTT. Variable domain in full (rest from reference TRBV28 and TRBJ1-5): DVKVTQSSRYLVKRTGEKVFLECVQDMDHENMFWYRQDPGLGLRLIYFSYDVKMKEKGDIPEGYSVSREKKERFSLILESASTNQTSMYLCASRNTGGSNQPQHFGDGTRLSIL.

The rearrangement links TRBV18 to TRBJ2-7; 14 positions match TRBD2. V gave up 6 bases and J gave up 2 bases; unmatched junction bases: 12. The CDR3 has 18 residues. Germline CDR1 KGHSH, CDR2 LQKENI. The CDR3 protein is CASSPGLAGVSSAYEQYF. CDR3 DNA: TGTGCCAGCTCCCCGGGACTAGCGGGGGTTTCTTCCGCCTACGAGCAGTACTTC.

To note about this clone: Different DNA sequences within this sample yield the same CDR3. The chain couples TRBV5-1 to TRBJ2-3; no clear D gene. Germline-derived CDR1 and CDR2 are SGHRS and YFSETQ. V was trimmed by 3 bases and J by 3 bases, leaving 14 bases between them. This CDR3 has 15 residues. CDR3 sequence: CASSYSFRLTDTQYF. The CDR3 DNA reads TGCGCCAGCAGCTATTCCTTCAGATTAACAGATACGCAGTATTTT.

The chain has TRBV6-1 and TRBJ2-6; no reliable D call. This CDR3 spans 16 amino acids. V was pared by 3 bases and J by 0 bases, with 9 bases between. The V gene's germline CDR1 is MNHNS and CDR2 SASEGT. CDR3 nucleotides: TGTGCCAGCAGTGACACTTACTTCTCTGGGGCCAACGTCCTGACTTTC. Protein sequence: CASSDTYFSGANVLTF.